Listed below are T cell receptor beta chains from one sample, sequenced in a study of technical replicates of blood from a handful of donors. Using immunoSEQ multiplex PCR, the repertoire was profiled, and TCRdb retains in-frame clones only, with some absent. The profile shows 8,500 to 10,000 clones, about nine tenths of them singletons. Sequencing was carried out using PBMCs. The receptors stem from a human donor in good health. Both conserved end residues are part of each CDR3. The D gene is left open where the match is weak. Expanded clones are given a class, and other clones once, few, many or no size at all.

>TRBJ1-2|NA|12|NA|TRBV6-1
CASSVLNYGYTF
TGTGCCAGCAGTGTTCTGAACTATGGCTACACCTTC
>TRBJ1-2|TRBD1|14|NA|TRBV19
CASRRDRTYYGYTF
TGTGCCAGTAGGAGGGACAGGACTTACTATGGCTACACCTTC
>TRBJ2-7|TRBD2|15|NA|TRBV11-2
CASSPGLAVKYEQYF
TGTGCCAGCAGCCCAGGACTAGCGGTCAAATACGAGCAGTACTTC
>TRBJ2-7|NA|13|NA|TRBV10-2
CASSTSRAYEQYF
TGCGCCAGCAGCACCTCTAGAGCCTACGAGCAGTACTTC
>TRBJ1-1|NA|12|few|TRBV25-1
CASRGGNTEAFF
TGTGCCAGCAGAGGAGGGAACACTGAAGCTTTCTTT
>TRBJ2-7|TRBD2|20|NA|TRBV28
CASSLPLTGLAGGNSYEQYF
TGTGCCAGCAGTCTCCCCCTGACAGGACTAGCGGGAGGGAACTCCTACGAGCAGTACTTC
>TRBJ2-7|NA|12|NA|TRBV6-1
CASGTSLGEQYF
TGTGCCAGCGGGACTTCTTTAGGGGAGCAGTACTTC
>TRBJ1-1|NA|15|NA|TRBV27
CASSLSFQLNTEAFF
TGTGCCAGCAGTTTATCCTTTCAGTTGAACACTGAAGCTTTCTTT
>TRBJ1-2|NA|13|NA|TRBV27
CASSLQGNYGYTF
TGTGCCAGCAGTTTACAGGGAAACTATGGCTACACCTTC
>TRBJ2-3|TRBD2|19|NA|TRBV9
CASSVGRTSGNAKTDTQYF
TGTGCCAGCAGCGTAGGTAGGACTAGCGGGAACGCGAAGACAGATACGCAGTATTTT
>TRBJ1-1|NA|15|NA|TRBV6-5
CASSDAGSLNTEAFF
TGTGCCAGCAGCGACGCGGGGAGCTTGAACACTGAAGCTTTCTTT
>TRBJ1-1|TRBD1|14|NA|TRBV6-1
CASSQDRGNTEAFF
TGTGCCAGCAGTCAGGACAGGGGGAACACTGAAGCTTTCTTT
>TRBJ2-2|TRBD2|18|NA|TRBV27
CASSRRVLAASNTGELFF
TGTGCCAGCAGCCGTCGGGTACTAGCGGCGTCGAACACCGGGGAGCTGTTTTTT
>TRBJ2-7|TRBD2|16|NA|TRBV7-9
CASSLGTSGILREQYF
TGTGCCAGCAGCTTAGGGACTAGCGGGATTCTGCGGGAGCAGTACTTC
>TRBJ2-6|NA|18|NA|TRBV11-2
CASSLDAIPLSGANVLTF
TGTGCCAGCAGCTTAGATGCGATTCCTCTCTCTGGGGCCAACGTCCTGACTTTC
>TRBJ2-2|TRBD2|17|NA|TRBV2
CASSEGRAGARTGELFF
TGTGCCAGCAGTGAAGGGAGGGCGGGAGCCCGCACCGGGGAGCTGTTTTTT
>TRBJ2-3|NA|13|NA|TRBV6-4
CASSSGSTDTQYF
TGTGCCAGCAGTAGCGGGAGCACAGATACGCAGTATTTT
>TRBJ1-2|TRBD1|16|NA|TRBV10-3
CAIGSGTGGIRYGYTF
TGTGCCATCGGTTCCGGGACAGGGGGCATCCGCTATGGCTACACCTTC